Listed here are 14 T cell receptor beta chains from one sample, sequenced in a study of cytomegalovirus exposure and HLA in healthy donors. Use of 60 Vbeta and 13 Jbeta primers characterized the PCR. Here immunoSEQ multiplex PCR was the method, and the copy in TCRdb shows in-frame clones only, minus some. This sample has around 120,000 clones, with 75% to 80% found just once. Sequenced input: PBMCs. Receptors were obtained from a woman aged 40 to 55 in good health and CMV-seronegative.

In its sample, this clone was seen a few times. DNA for the CDR3: TGTGCCAGCAGCCGAGATAATTCACCCCTCCACTTT. It specifies CASSRDNSPLHF. This chain links TRBV5-6 with TRBJ1-6, with D uncertain. Germline CDR1 reads SGHDT; CDR2 reads YYEEEE. CDR3 length equals 12 residues. Trimming took 4 bases from V and 5 from J, leaving 4 bases between them. Looking up the rest from reference TRBV5-6 and TRBJ1-6 gives the full variable domain: DAGVTQSPTHLIKTRGQQVTLRCSPKSGHDTVSWYQQALGQGPQFIFQYYEEEERQRGNFPDRFSGHQFPNYSSELNVNALLLGDSALYLCASSRDNSPLHFGNGTRLTVT.

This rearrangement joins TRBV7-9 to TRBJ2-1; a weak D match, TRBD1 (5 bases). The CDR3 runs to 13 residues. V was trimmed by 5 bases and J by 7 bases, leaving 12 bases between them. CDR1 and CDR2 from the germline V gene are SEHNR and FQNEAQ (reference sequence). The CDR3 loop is CASSLWGLNEQFF. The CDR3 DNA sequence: TGTGCCAGCAGCCTCTGGGGCCTAAATGAGCAGTTCTTC. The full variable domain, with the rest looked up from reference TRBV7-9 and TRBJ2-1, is DTGVSQNPRHKITKRGQNVTFRCDPISEHNRLYWYRQTLGQGPEFLTYFQNEAQLEKSRLLSDRFSAERPKGSFSTLEIQRTEQGDSAMYLCASSLWGLNEQFFGPGTRLTVL.

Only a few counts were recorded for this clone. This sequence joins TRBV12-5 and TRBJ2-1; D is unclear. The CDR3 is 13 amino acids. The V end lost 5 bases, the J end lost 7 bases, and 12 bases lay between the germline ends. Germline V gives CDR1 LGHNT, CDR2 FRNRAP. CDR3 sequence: CASGTPMRNEQFF. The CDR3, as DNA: TGTGCTAGTGGTACTCCCATGCGGAATGAGCAGTTCTTC. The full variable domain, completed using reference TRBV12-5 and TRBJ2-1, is DARVTQTPRHKVTEMGQEVTMRCQPILGHNTVFWYRQTMMQGLELLAYFRNRAPLDDSGMPKDRFSAEMPDATLATLKIQPSEPRDSAVYFCASGTPMRNEQFFGPGTRLTVL.

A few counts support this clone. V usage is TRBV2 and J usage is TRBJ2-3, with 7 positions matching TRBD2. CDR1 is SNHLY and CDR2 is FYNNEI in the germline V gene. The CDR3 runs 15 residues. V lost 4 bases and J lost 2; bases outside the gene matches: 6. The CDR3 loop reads CASSGSSGYTDTQYF. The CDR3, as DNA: TGTGCCAGCAGTGGGTCTAGCGGATACACAGATACGCAGTATTTT.

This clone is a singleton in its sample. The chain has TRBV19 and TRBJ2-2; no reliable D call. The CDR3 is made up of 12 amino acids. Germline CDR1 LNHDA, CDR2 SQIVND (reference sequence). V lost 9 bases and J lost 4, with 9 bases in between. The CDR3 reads CASHSGTGELFF. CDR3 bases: TGTGCCAGCCACAGTGGCACCGGGGAGCTGTTTTTT.

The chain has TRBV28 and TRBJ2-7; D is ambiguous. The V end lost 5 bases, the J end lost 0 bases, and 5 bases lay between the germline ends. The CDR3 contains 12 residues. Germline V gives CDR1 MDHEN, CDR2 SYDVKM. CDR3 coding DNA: TGTGCCAGCAGTGAGCGCTCCTACGAGCAGTACTTC. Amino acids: CASSERSYEQYF.

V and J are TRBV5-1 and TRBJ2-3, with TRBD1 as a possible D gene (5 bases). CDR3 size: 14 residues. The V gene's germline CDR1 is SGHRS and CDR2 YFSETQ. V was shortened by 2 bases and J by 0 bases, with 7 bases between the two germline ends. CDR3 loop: CASSFQGSTDTQYF. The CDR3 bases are TGCGCCAGCAGCTTTCAGGGAAGCACAGATACGCAGTATTTT. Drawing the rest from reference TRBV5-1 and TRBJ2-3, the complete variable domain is KAGVTQTPRYLIKTRGQQVTLSCSPISGHRSVSWYQQTPGQGLQFLFEYFSETQRNKGNFPGRFSGRQFSNSRSEMNVSTLELGDSALYLCASSFQGSTDTQYFGPGTRLTVL.

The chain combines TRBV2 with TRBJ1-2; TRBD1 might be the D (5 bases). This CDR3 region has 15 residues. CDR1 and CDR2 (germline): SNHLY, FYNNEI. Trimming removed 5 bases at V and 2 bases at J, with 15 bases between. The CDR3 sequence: CASSLRQGGNYGYTF. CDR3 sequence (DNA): TGTGCCAGCAGTTTGAGGCAGGGCGGAAACTATGGCTACACCTTC.

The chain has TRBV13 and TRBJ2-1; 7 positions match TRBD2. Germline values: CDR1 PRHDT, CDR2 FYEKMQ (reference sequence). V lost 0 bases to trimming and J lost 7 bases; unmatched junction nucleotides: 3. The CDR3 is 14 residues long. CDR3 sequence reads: CASSLGSAGNEQFF. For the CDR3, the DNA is TGTGCCAGCAGCTTAGGGTCAGCGGGGAATGAGCAGTTCTTC.

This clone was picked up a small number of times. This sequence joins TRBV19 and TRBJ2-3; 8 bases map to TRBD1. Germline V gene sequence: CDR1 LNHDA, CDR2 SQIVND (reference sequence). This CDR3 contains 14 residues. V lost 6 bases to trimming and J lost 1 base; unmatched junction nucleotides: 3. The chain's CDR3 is CASRMTGGTDTQYF. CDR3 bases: TGTGCCAGTAGGATGACAGGGGGCACAGATACGCAGTATTTT.

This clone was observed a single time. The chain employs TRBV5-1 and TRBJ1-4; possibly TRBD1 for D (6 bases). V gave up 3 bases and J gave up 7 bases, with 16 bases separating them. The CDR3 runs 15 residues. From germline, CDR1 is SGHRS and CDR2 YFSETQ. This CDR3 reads CASSSYGGAGEKLFF. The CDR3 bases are TGCGCCAGCAGCTCCTATGGGGGGGCAGGTGAAAAACTGTTTTTT. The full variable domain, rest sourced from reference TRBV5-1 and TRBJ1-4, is KAGVTQTPRYLIKTRGQQVTLSCSPISGHRSVSWYQQTPGQGLQFLFEYFSETQRNKGNFPGRFSGRQFSNSRSEMNVSTLELGDSALYLCASSSYGGAGEKLFFGSGTQLSVL.

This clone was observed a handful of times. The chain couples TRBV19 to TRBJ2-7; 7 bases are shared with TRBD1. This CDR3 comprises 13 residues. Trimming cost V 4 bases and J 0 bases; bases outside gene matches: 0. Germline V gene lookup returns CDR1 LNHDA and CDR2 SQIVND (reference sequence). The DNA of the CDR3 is TGTGCCAGTAGTAGACAGGGCTCCTACGAGCAGTACTTC. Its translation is CASSRQGSYEQYF.

The CDR3 sequence is CASSLLAGAGELFF. CDR3 DNA: TGTGCCAGCAGTTTACTAGCGGGAGCTGGGGAGCTGTTTTTT. The chain couples TRBV6-5 to TRBJ2-2; 11 bases agree with TRBD2. Germline CDR1 MNHEY, CDR2 SVGAGI. The CDR3 has 14 residues. V shed 4 bases and J 8 bases; nucleotides not matched to a gene: 3.

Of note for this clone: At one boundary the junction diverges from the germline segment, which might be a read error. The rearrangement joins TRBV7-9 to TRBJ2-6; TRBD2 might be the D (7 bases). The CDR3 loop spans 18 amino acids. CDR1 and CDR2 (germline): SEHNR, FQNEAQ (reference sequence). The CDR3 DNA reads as TGTTCCAGCAGCTTCTCGGGGGGCACCCTCTCTGGGGCCAACGTCCTGACTTTC. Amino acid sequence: CSSSFSGGTLSGANVLTF. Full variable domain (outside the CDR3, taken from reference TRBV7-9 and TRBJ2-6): DTGVSQNPRHKITKRGQNVTFRCDPISEHNRLYWYRQTLGQGPEFLTYFQNEAQLEKSRLLSDRFSAERPKGSFSTLEIQRTEQGDSAMYLCSSSFSGGTLSGANVLTFGAGSRLTVL.